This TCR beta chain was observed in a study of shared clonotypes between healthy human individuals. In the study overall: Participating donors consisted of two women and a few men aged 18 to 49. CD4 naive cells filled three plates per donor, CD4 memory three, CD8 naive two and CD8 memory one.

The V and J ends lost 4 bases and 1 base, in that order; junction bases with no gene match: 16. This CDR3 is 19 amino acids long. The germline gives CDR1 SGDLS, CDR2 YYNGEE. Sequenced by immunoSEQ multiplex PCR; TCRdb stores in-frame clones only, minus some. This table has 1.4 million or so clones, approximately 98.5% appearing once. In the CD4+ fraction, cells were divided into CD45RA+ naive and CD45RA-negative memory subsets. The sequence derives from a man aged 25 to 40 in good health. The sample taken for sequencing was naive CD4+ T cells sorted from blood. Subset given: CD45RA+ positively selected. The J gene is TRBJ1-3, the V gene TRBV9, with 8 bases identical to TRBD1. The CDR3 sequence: CASSTFTGQGKVSGNTIYF. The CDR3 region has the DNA TGTGCCAGCAGCACGTTTACCGGACAGGGAAAGGTTTCTGGAAACACCATATATTTT.